This is a list of T cell receptor beta chains from one sample in a study of T-cell reconstitution after alpha-beta-depleted transplantation in children. TCRdb re-called the PCR reads through MiXCR, storing one row per CDR3 protein. The profile shows 190,000 or so distinct CDR3 sequences, about 6.8% of them singletons. The source material was PBMCs from the stem cell graft donor, sampled from the stem cell graft. Receptors originate from a human donor who donated a stem cell graft to a child with Wiskott-Aldrich syndrome. Each CDR3 is given with its conserved first and last residue. D genes are given only for firm matches. Rows give clone size only sometimes, using once, few, many, or a class for an expanded clone.

cdr3_nt	cdr3_aa	j_call	clone_size	d_call	v_call
TGTGCCAGCAGCCGAACCATGGGGTATAATTCACCCCTCCACTTT	CASSRTMGYNSPLHF	TRBJ1-6	many	-	TRBV7-2
TGTGCCAGCAGCCCCTCGTTTGGGTCGGCAGCTTTCTTT	CASSPSFGSAAFF	TRBJ1-1	few	-	TRBV7-9
TGTGCCAGCAGCTTAGGTGACGCTAGCAATCAGCCCCAGCATTTT	CASSLGDASNQPQHF	TRBJ1-5	many	-	TRBV7-9
TGTGCCTGGAGTGTCGGGGTCTCCTACGAGCAGTACTTC	CAWSVGVSYEQYF	TRBJ2-7	few	-	TRBV30
TGTGCCAGCAGTCGTACGACTAGCGTAACCTACAATGAGCAGTTCTTC	CASSRTTSVTYNEQFF	TRBJ2-1	many	TRBD2	TRBV6-2/TRBV6-3
TGCGCCAGCAGCTTGAGACCCGGACTAGCGGGGGGCGTCAATGAGCAGTTCTTC	CASSLRPGLAGGVNEQFF	TRBJ2-1	many	TRBD2	TRBV5-1
TGTGCCAGCACTCAAGCGGGAGTCGGCACAGATACGCAGTATTTT	CASTQAGVGTDTQYF	TRBJ2-3	many	TRBD2	TRBV7-9
TGCGCCAGCAGATCGAGCTCACAGGGACTCCGCTACAATGAGCAGTTCTTC	CASRSSSQGLRYNEQFF	TRBJ2-1	many	-	TRBV5-1
TGTGCCAGCTCACCAGTACAAACGAACACTGAAGCTTTCTTT	CASSPVQTNTEAFF	TRBJ1-1	few	-	TRBV18
TGCGCCAGCAGCCAACAGGGGGCCGGCGGTCGGGAGCAGTACTTC	CASSQQGAGGREQYF	TRBJ2-7	many	TRBD1	TRBV5-1
TGCGCCAGCCAAATATTCGGGGGCGACTATGGCTACACCTTC	CASQIFGGDYGYTF	TRBJ1-2	many	-	TRBV5-1
TGTGCCACCAGTGACGTTAGAACCAATACGCAGTATTTT	CATSDVRTNTQYF	TRBJ2-3	many	-	TRBV24-1
TGTGCCAGCAGTTCCCCGAAGGGACAGATCAATCAGCCCCAGCATTTT	CASSSPKGQINQPQHF	TRBJ1-5	many	TRBD1	TRBV12-3/TRBV12-4
TGTGCCAGCAGCTTAATGCCCAGGGGGCGCGATGAGCAGTTCTTC	CASSLMPRGRDEQFF	TRBJ2-1	-	TRBD1	TRBV7-2
TGTGCCAGCTCACCGGAGAACGAAGGATCGCCCCAGCATTTT	CASSPENEGSPQHF	TRBJ1-5	-	-	TRBV18
TGCAGTGCTGGGGCGCCTGCTCTAAGAGAGACCCAGTACTTC	CSAGAPALRETQYF	TRBJ2-5	many	-	TRBV20-1
TGTGCCAGCAGATACAGTAGCAATCAGCCCCAGCATTTT	CASRYSSNQPQHF	TRBJ1-5	many	-	TRBV12-3/TRBV12-4
TGTGCCAGCAGCCCTCGGACCTATGAGCAGTTCTTC	CASSPRTYEQFF	TRBJ2-1	many	-	TRBV9
TGTGCCAGCAGCCAAGGTGGGGGTTTAAACACCGGGGAGCTGTTTTTT	CASSQGGGLNTGELFF	TRBJ2-2	-	-	TRBV3-1
TGCAGCGTTGTTTGGGGAGGCAATGAGCAGTTCTTC	CSVVWGGNEQFF	TRBJ2-1	many	-	TRBV29-1
TGCAGTGCCCGGTGGGGACGTGATAGCACAGATACGCAGTATTTT	CSARWGRDSTDTQYF	TRBJ2-3	many	-	TRBV20-1
TGTGCCAGCAGCGAAGGGACAGGCTACGAGCAGTACTTC	CASSEGTGYEQYF	TRBJ2-7	few	TRBD1	TRBV7-9
TGTGCCAGCAAGGCAGGGGGATGGACTGAAGCTTTCTTT	CASKAGGWTEAFF	TRBJ1-1	many	TRBD1	TRBV6-5
TGCGCCAGCAGCCAAGAGTTGGCGACCGGATCCTACAATGAGCAGTTCTTC	CASSQELATGSYNEQFF	TRBJ2-1	many	-	TRBV4-3
TGCGCCAGCAGCTATGCGACGGGTGGGGAGACCCAGTACTTC	CASSYATGGETQYF	TRBJ2-5	few	-	TRBV5-1
TGTGCCAGCTCGCAAGACAGGGGCGAGACTGAAGCTTTCTTT	CASSQDRGETEAFF	TRBJ1-1	-	TRBD1	TRBV18
TGCAGCGTTGTGGGATCCGGGACCACAGATACGCAGTATTTT	CSVVGSGTTDTQYF	TRBJ2-3	many	-	TRBV29-1
TGCGCCAGCACAATCCAGGGTTTTCGGCAAGAGACCCAGTACTTC	CASTIQGFRQETQYF	TRBJ2-5	many	-	TRBV5-1
TGCGCCAGCAGCCAAGTGTGGACAGGGGGCCTTTACGAGCAGTACTTC	CASSQVWTGGLYEQYF	TRBJ2-7	-	TRBD1	TRBV4-3
TGTGCCAGCAGTTTACCCCGGACAGGGGGCGCATCTGGCTACACCTTC	CASSLPRTGGASGYTF	TRBJ1-2	many	TRBD1	TRBV12-3/TRBV12-4
TGTGCCATCAGTGGAAGTTGGCAGGGATATGGCTACACCTTC	CAISGSWQGYGYTF	TRBJ1-2	many	-	TRBV10-3
TGTGCCACCAGCAGAGATCGAGCTAGATCCATTCAGTACTTC	CATSRDRARSIQYF	TRBJ2-4	many	-	TRBV15
TGTGCCAGCAGCTTCCTTTGGGCACAGGACAGGGGATGGAATGAGCAGTTCTTC	CASSFLWAQDRGWNEQFF	TRBJ2-1	few	TRBD1	TRBV7-8
TGTGCCAGCAGCTTGTTGGACGGCTTGAGCTCTGGAAACACCATATATTTT	CASSLLDGLSSGNTIYF	TRBJ1-3	-	-	TRBV5-6
TGTGCCAGCAGTTTAACAGGAGCTAACTATGGCTACACCTTC	CASSLTGANYGYTF	TRBJ1-2	many	-	TRBV12-3/TRBV12-4
TGCGCCAGCAGCCAACCCTCGGGCGGGACAGAAAAACTGTTTTTT	CASSQPSGGTEKLFF	TRBJ1-4	many	-	TRBV4-3
TGTGCCAGCAGCCTTGCCGGGGCAGGGGGGAATTACGAGCAGTACTTC	CASSLAGAGGNYEQYF	TRBJ2-7	many	-	TRBV28
TGTGCCAGCAGCGCTCAGGGTTACGAGCAGTACTTC	CASSAQGYEQYF	TRBJ2-7	many	-	TRBV7-2
TGTGCCACCAGTGACCCCGTGGGGAACAATGAGCAGTTCTTC	CATSDPVGNNEQFF	TRBJ2-1	many	-	TRBV24-1
TGTGCCAGCAGCCAAGAAGGTAAGGGGTGGAGCAATCAGCCCCAGCATTTT	CASSQEGKGWSNQPQHF	TRBJ1-5	many	-	TRBV4-2
TGTGCCTGGAGTCCCGCGGGGCCGGGGGGTATAGATACGCAGTATTTT	CAWSPAGPGGIDTQYF	TRBJ2-3	few	TRBD2	TRBV30
TGTGCCAGCAGCTCAAACAGCGTCCAAGAGACCCAGTACTTC	CASSSNSVQETQYF	TRBJ2-5	few	-	TRBV7-8
TGCGCCAGCAGCCAAGTTTTAAGCAGGGGGAACACCGGGGAGCTGTTTTTT	CASSQVLSRGNTGELFF	TRBJ2-2	many	-	TRBV4-1
TGCAGTGCTAGGGCAGATACGCAGTATTTT	CSARADTQYF	TRBJ2-3	many	-	TRBV20-1
TGTGCCAGCAGCTTGGACGGCTTGGAGACCCAGTACTTC	CASSLDGLETQYF	TRBJ2-5	many	-	TRBV5-6
TGTGCCAGCACATTTACAGTTTCTAATGAAAAACTGTTTTTT	CASTFTVSNEKLFF	TRBJ1-4	many	-	TRBV12-3/TRBV12-4
TGTGCCAGCTCACCACCGGGGGGAGGATCCTACAATGAGCAGTTCTTC	CASSPPGGGSYNEQFF	TRBJ2-1	many	-	TRBV18
TGTGCCAGCGGCGGGGCGGGATCCTACGAGCAGTACTTC	CASGGAGSYEQYF	TRBJ2-7	many	-	TRBV3-1